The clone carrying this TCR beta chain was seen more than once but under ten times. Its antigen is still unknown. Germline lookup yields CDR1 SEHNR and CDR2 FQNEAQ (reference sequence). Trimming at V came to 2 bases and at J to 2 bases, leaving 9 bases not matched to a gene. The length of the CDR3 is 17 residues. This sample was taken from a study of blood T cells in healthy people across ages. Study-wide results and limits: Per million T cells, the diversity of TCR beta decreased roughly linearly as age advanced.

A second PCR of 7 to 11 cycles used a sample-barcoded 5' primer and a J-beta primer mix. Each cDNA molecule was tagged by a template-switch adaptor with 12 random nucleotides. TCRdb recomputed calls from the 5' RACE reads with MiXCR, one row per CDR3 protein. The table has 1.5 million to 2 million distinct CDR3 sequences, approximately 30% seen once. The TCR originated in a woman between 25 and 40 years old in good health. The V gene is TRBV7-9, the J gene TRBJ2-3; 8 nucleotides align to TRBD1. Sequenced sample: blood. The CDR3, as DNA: TGTGCCAGCAGCTTACTCGGGACAGGTCCTACCACAGATACGCAGTATTTT. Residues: CASSLLGTGPTTDTQYF. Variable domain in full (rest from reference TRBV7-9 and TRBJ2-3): DTGVSQNPRHKITKRGQNVTFRCDPISEHNRLYWYRQTLGQGPEFLTYFQNEAQLEKSRLLSDRFSAERPKGSFSTLEIQRTEQGDSAMYLCASSLLGTGPTTDTQYFGPGTRLTVL.